This entry lists 11 T cell receptor beta chains sequenced from one sample in a study of shared clonotypes between healthy human individuals. Only in-frame clones appear in the TCRdb table, and some are missing; sequencing was by immunoSEQ multiplex PCR. This sample has roughly 2.4 million clones; under 97% occur once, and the top ten carry 0.13%. The specimen was naive CD4+ T cells sorted from blood. Subset meaning: CD45RA+ positively selected. These receptors were obtained from a man aged 18 to 29 in good health.

V and J are TRBV27 and TRBJ1-5, with 7 bases that match TRBD1. CDR1 is MNHEY, CDR2 SMNVEV, per germline (reference sequence). V trimming: 5 bases; J trimming: 6 bases; junction bases outside the gene matches: 13. The CDR3 consists of 16 residues. CDR3 region: CASSPQGFPSSQPQHF. In DNA, the CDR3 is TGTGCCAGCAGTCCACAGGGGTTTCCCAGTTCTCAGCCCCAGCATTTT.

V usage is TRBV25-1 and J usage is TRBJ1-5; no definite D call. The germline V gene encodes CDR1 MGHDK and CDR2 SYGVNS. This CDR3 is built from 15 residues. V lost 6 bases and J 0 bases, leaving 12 bases between the germline ends. The CDR3 coding sequence is TGTGCCAGCAGCCCGACATGGGATAGCAATCAGCCCCAGCATTTT. This encodes CASSPTWDSNQPQHF. Full variable domain (outside the CDR3, taken from reference TRBV25-1 and TRBJ1-5): EADIYQTPRYLVIGTGKKITLECSQTMGHDKMYWYQQDPGMELHLIHYSYGVNSTEKGDLSSESTVSRIRTEHFPLTLESARPSHTSQYLCASSPTWDSNQPQHFGDGTRLSIL.

The chain uses TRBV5-1 and TRBJ2-7, with 14 bases that match TRBD2. Trimming cost V 2 bases and J 6 bases; bases outside gene matches: 16. The CDR3 is 19 amino acids. Per the germline V gene, CDR1 is SGHRS and CDR2 is YFSETQ. The CDR3 coding sequence is TGCGCCAGCAGCTTCCACGAAGCCGGGACTAGCGGGAGCTGGGGCGAGCAGTACTTC. Amino acids: CASSFHEAGTSGSWGEQYF.

On this clone: Within the sample, other DNA sequences also encode this same CDR3. This chain joins TRBV18 and TRBJ2-7; tentative D call: TRBD1 (6 bases). Trimming removed 3 bases at V and 4 bases at J, with 7 bases between. CDR1 and CDR2 (germline): KGHSH, LQKENI. This CDR3 contains 12 residues. CDR3 protein: CASSPDRYEQYF. Written as DNA, the CDR3 is TGTGCCAGCTCACCTGACAGGTACGAGCAGTACTTC. Full variable domain (remainder filled in from reference TRBV18 and TRBJ2-7): NAGVMQNPRHLVRRRGQEARLRCSPMKGHSHVYWYRQLPEEGLKFMVYLQKENIIDESGMPKERFSAEFPKEGPSILRIQQVVRGDSAAYFCASSPDRYEQYFGPGTRLTVT.

This clone was recorded once. V is TRBV11-2 and J is TRBJ2-1; TRBD2 matches at 9 bases. The CDR3 runs 15 residues. The V gene end was trimmed by 4 bases and the J gene end by 9 bases; junction bases not matched to a gene: 10. Looked up from germline, CDR1 is SGHAT and CDR2 is FQNNGV. The CDR3 nucleotides are TGTGCCAGCAGCTCCTCGGCTAGCGGGGTCCCTGAGCAGTTCTTC. Its protein is CASSSSASGVPEQFF. Based on the CDR3 plus reference TRBV11-2 and TRBJ2-1, the full variable domain is EAGVAQSPRYKIIEKRQSVAFWCNPISGHATLYWYQQILGQGPKLLIQFQNNGVVDDSQLPKDRFSAERLKGVDSTLKIQPAKLEDSAVYLCASSSSASGVPEQFFGPGTRLTVL.

The J gene is TRBJ2-2, the V gene TRBV5-1; the match to TRBD2 covers 7 bases. The length of the CDR3 is 14 residues. Trimming cost V 3 bases and J 5 bases; bases outside gene matches: 4. Germline-derived CDR1 and CDR2 are SGHRS and YFSETQ. The CDR3: CASSSLAVTGELFF. The CDR3, as DNA: TGCGCCAGCAGCTCGCTAGCGGTAACCGGGGAGCTGTTTTTT.

The chain joins TRBV6-5 to TRBJ2-7; D is undetermined. The CDR3 length is 12 residues. Germline V gene sequence: CDR1 MNHEY, CDR2 SVGAGI. V was pared by 4 bases and J by 7 bases, with 11 bases between. The CDR3 sequence: CASSLTLGEQYF. In DNA, the CDR3 is TGTGCCAGCAGTTTAACGTTGGGTGAGCAGTACTTC.

The rearrangement links TRBV5-1 to TRBJ1-5; no reliable D call. Germline V gene sequence: CDR1 SGHRS, CDR2 YFSETQ. CDR3 size: 14 residues. Between the trimmed V and J ends, which lost 1 base and 5 bases, there was a span of 10 bases. CDR3 in amino acids: CASSLSGSDQPQHF. The CDR3 nucleotides are TGCGCCAGCAGCTTGTCCGGGAGCGATCAGCCCCAGCATTTT.

This chain uses TRBV7-2 with TRBJ2-3; TRBD2 agrees at 7 bases. Trimming removed 3 bases from V and 6 bases from J; junction bases left unmatched: 15. The CDR3 covers 17 residues. CDR1 and CDR2 (germline): SGHTA, FQGNSA. CDR3 amino acids: CASSFPSLGLGGDTQYF. Here the CDR3 DNA reads TGTGCCAGCAGCTTCCCCTCGTTGGGACTGGGAGGGGATACGCAGTATTTT.

The gene calls are TRBV28 and TRBJ1-4; D ambiguous. The CDR3 loop spans 16 amino acids. Per the germline V gene, CDR1 is MDHEN and CDR2 is SYDVKM. V lost 4 bases and J lost 4, with 16 bases in between. The CDR3 region is CASSSPVSTLNEKLFF. Written as DNA, the CDR3 is TGTGCCAGCAGTTCCCCCGTCTCTACTCTTAATGAAAAACTGTTTTTT.

The chain has TRBV4-3 and TRBJ2-5, with D uncertain. Trimming cost V 0 bases and J 9 bases, with 11 bases left between them. Germline-derived CDR1 and CDR2 are LGHNA and YSLEER. This CDR3 region has 13 residues. The CDR3 DNA follows: TGCGCCAGCAGCCAAGAAGCAATTTCGGCCCAGTACTTC. Amino acid sequence: CASSQEAISAQYF.